These 18 T cell receptor beta chains share one sample of origin, sequenced in a study of shared clonotypes between healthy human individuals. Profiled with immunoSEQ multiplex PCR; TCRdb holds only in-frame clones, not every one. The profile shows a few million clones, more than 90% of them singletons. The sequenced sample consisted of naive CD4+ T cells sorted from blood. Subset in this sample: CD45RA+ positively selected. The receptors stem from a man aged 18 to 29 in good health.

The V call is TRBV9, the J call TRBJ2-7; no reliable D call. This CDR3 contains 15 residues. Germline CDR1 is SGDLS and CDR2 is YYNGEE. The germline V and J ends were trimmed by 5 bases and 2 bases, with 17 bases remaining between them. The CDR3: CASSVHGDPAYEQYF. The CDR3 nucleotides are TGTGCCAGCAGTGTCCACGGCGACCCGGCCTACGAGCAGTACTTC.

The chain links TRBV9 to TRBJ1-2; TRBD1 is a possible D gene (6 bases). CDR3 size: 16 residues. Per germline, CDR1 SGDLS and CDR2 YYNGEE. Trimming took off 0 bases at V and 8 bases at J, with 20 bases between the two ends. The CDR3 nucleotides are TGTGCCAGCAGCGTAGGCCCGGACAGTCTGCTGGAGGGCTACACCTTC. Encoded protein: CASSVGPDSLLEGYTF.

V usage is TRBV11-2 and J usage is TRBJ2-4; D not certain. Germline V gene sequence: CDR1 SGHAT, CDR2 FQNNGV. The germline V and J ends were trimmed by 0 bases and 7 bases, with 1 base remaining between them. This CDR3 has 11 residues. CDR3 bases: TGTGCCAGCAGCTTAGACAACATTCAGTACTTC. As protein: CASSLDNIQYF.

This chain joins TRBV20-1 and TRBJ2-5, with D perhaps assigned TRBD1 or TRBD2 (5 bases each). The length of the CDR3 is 11 residues. Trimming took 5 bases from V and 7 from J, leaving 11 bases between them. Germline V lookup: CDR1 DFQATT, CDR2 SNEGSKA (reference sequence). In DNA, the CDR3 is TGCAGTGCTCATGAGAGGGGGACCCAGTACTTC. Translation: CSAHERGTQYF.

This rearrangement joins TRBV6-5 to TRBJ1-2; 8 bases are a match to TRBD1. J gave up 4 bases and V 0 bases, and 7 bases lay outside the gene matches. CDR1 and CDR2 from the germline V gene are MNHEY and SVGAGI. The CDR3 totals 16 residues. CDR3 loop: CASSYSWRGQAYGYTF. The CDR3 DNA sequence: TGTGCCAGCAGTTACTCGTGGAGGGGACAGGCCTATGGCTACACCTTC.

Comments on this clone: Other DNA sequences from this sample encode an identical CDR3 as well. The chain uses TRBV7-2 and TRBJ2-7; tentatively, D is TRBD2 (6 bases). V was trimmed by 1 base and J by 2 bases, leaving 9 bases between them. Germline V gene lookup returns CDR1 SGHTA and CDR2 FQGNSA. The CDR3 is made up of 14 amino acids. The CDR3 loop reads CASSLGRGTYEQYF. The CDR3 region has the DNA TGTGCCAGCAGCTTAGGGCGGGGAACCTACGAGCAGTACTTC.

The chain uses TRBV6-1 and TRBJ2-5, with no clear D. CDR1 is MNHNS and CDR2 is SASEGT in the germline V gene. The CDR3 totals 11 residues. V lost 7 bases to trimming and J lost 6 bases, with 9 bases between them. DNA of the CDR3: TGTGCCAGCATTAGCAAAAAGACCCAGTACTTC. Residues: CASISKKTQYF.

A single count supports this clone. This chain links TRBV7-2 with TRBJ2-7, with unresolved D. The V end was cut by 1 base, the J end by 9 bases, with 10 bases between. The V gene's germline CDR1 is SGHTA and CDR2 FQGNSA. The CDR3 is 12 amino acids. The chain's CDR3 is CASSLGAFVQYF. CDR3 DNA: TGTGCCAGCAGCTTAGGGGCTTTTGTGCAGTACTTC.

Concerning this clone: Other DNA sequences from this sample encode an identical CDR3 as well. The chain joins TRBV19 to TRBJ2-2; D not resolved. Germline V lookup: CDR1 LNHDA, CDR2 SQIVND (reference sequence). V was clipped by 3 bases and J by 1 base, with 6 bases between them. CDR3 length: 14 residues. The CDR3 loop reads CASSIGRNTGELFF. The CDR3 DNA follows: TGTGCCAGTAGTATTGGCAGGAACACCGGGGAGCTGTTTTTT.

This chain joins TRBV7-2 and TRBJ2-3; TRBD2 matches 13 bases. In germline, CDR1 is SGHTA, CDR2 FQGNSA. V was clipped by 1 base and J by 9 bases; unmatched bases: 13. The CDR3 runs to 18 residues. The CDR3 nucleotides are TGTGCCAGCAGCTTAGTTGGCGGACTAGCGGGAGCCTCTCCCACGCAGTATTTT. Translating gives CASSLVGGLAGASPTQYF. The full variable domain, completed using reference TRBV7-2 and TRBJ2-3, is GAGVSQSPSNKVTEKGKDVELRCDPISGHTALYWYRQSLGQGLEFLIYFQGNSAPDKSGLPSDRFSAERTGGSVSTLTIQRTQQEDSAVYLCASSLVGGLAGASPTQYFGPGTRLTVL.

The chain carries TRBV4-3 and TRBJ1-6; no clear D. V dropped 5 bases and J dropped 6 bases, with 11 bases sitting between them. This CDR3 contains 14 residues. Germline values: CDR1 LGHNA, CDR2 YSLEER. In nucleotides, the CDR3 is TGCGCCAGCAGCTCCAAGTCCGGTAATTCACCCCTCCACTTT. Translation: CASSSKSGNSPLHF.

The V call is TRBV7-2, the J call TRBJ1-2, with a possible D match to TRBD1 (6 bases). V was shortened by 5 bases and J by 7 bases, with 17 bases between the two germline ends. Germline V gene sequence: CDR1 SGHTA, CDR2 FQGNSA. The CDR3 runs 14 residues. The CDR3, as DNA: TGTGCCAGCAGCCCCAGGGAAGGGGGGCTTGGCTACACCTTC. Translation: CASSPREGGLGYTF. Filled out from reference TRBV7-2 and TRBJ1-2, the complete variable domain reads GAGVSQSPSNKVTEKGKDVELRCDPISGHTALYWYRQSLGQGLEFLIYFQGNSAPDKSGLPSDRFSAERTGGSVSTLTIQRTQQEDSAVYLCASSPREGGLGYTFGSGTRLTVV.

CDR3: CASSISPGSGPPYEQYF. CDR3 in DNA: TGTGCCAGTAGTATATCCCCGGGGAGCGGGCCACCCTACGAGCAGTACTTC. The rearrangement uses TRBV19 and TRBJ2-7; D perhaps matches TRBD2 (6 bases). CDR1 and CDR2 (germline): LNHDA, SQIVND (reference sequence). The V and J ends lost 2 bases and 2 bases respectively, with 19 bases between them. The CDR3 spans 17 residues.

To note about this clone: The junction and the germline gene differ at one end; a read error may be behind it. The chain carries TRBV4-1 and TRBJ1-4, with D hard to call. Germline V CDR1 and CDR2: MGHRA, YSYEKL. This CDR3 comprises 14 residues. CDR3 amino acids: CASSEDGRNEKLFF. Here the CDR3 DNA reads TGCGCCAGCAGCGAAGATGGGAGGAATGAAAAACTGTTTTTT.

The gene calls are TRBV7-8 and TRBJ2-1; TRBD2 agrees at 10 bases. V trimming: 4 bases; J trimming: 5 bases; junction bases outside the gene matches: 20. Germline loops: CDR1 SGHVS, CDR2 FQNEAQ. The CDR3 runs 20 residues. CDR3: CASSSYTSGMLKGIDNEQFF. The CDR3 DNA sequence: TGTGCCAGCAGCTCCTATACTAGCGGGATGCTTAAAGGCATTGACAATGAGCAGTTCTTC.

On this clone: Other nucleotide sequences in the sample specify the same CDR3. This chain uses TRBV28 with TRBJ1-5; D may be TRBD1 (6 bases). Germline CDR1 reads MDHEN; CDR2 reads SYDVKM. Trimming stripped 5 bases from V and 3 bases from J, with 11 bases between. The CDR3 consists of 14 residues. As DNA, the CDR3 is TGTGCCAGCAGTCAAGGGGGGGACAATCAGCCCCAGCATTTT. This sequence encodes CASSQGGDNQPQHF. The whole variable domain, remainder taken from reference TRBV28 and TRBJ1-5, is DVKVTQSSRYLVKRTGEKVFLECVQDMDHENMFWYRQDPGLGLRLIYFSYDVKMKEKGDIPEGYSVSREKKERFSLILESASTNQTSMYLCASSQGGDNQPQHFGDGTRLSIL.

This chain joins TRBV7-9 and TRBJ1-6; D unresolved. Germline V lookup: CDR1 SEHNR, CDR2 FQNEAQ (reference sequence). Trimming stripped 4 bases from V and 4 bases from J, with 17 bases between. The CDR3 covers 17 residues. CDR3 amino acids: CASSSALWTPYNSPLHF. Written as DNA, the CDR3 is TGTGCCAGCAGCTCTGCGCTTTGGACCCCGTATAATTCACCCCTCCACTTT.

The sample holds one count of this clone. CDR3 coding DNA: TGTGCCAGCAGTCCAAGGTTCGGGGAGCTGTTTTTT. This codes for CASSPRFGELFF. The V call is TRBV6-5, the J call TRBJ2-2; D is unclear. CDR1 MNHEY and CDR2 SVGAGI come from the germline V gene. This CDR3 contains 12 residues. The germline V and J ends were trimmed by 5 bases and 7 bases, with 8 bases remaining between them.